The text below deals with one T cell receptor beta chain. Its target is not known. This sample was taken from a study of cytomegalovirus exposure and HLA in healthy donors. V shed 9 bases and J 1 base; nucleotides not matched to a gene: 12. The CDR3 extends over 15 amino acids. The germline V gene encodes CDR1 MNHEY and CDR2 SVGAGI. Study findings and constraints: A later analysis linked more than 15,000 TCR beta sequences to HLA alleles at 0.05 false discovery rate.

The PCR employed 60 Vbeta primers together with 13 Jbeta primers. TCRdb's table, derived via immunoSEQ multiplex PCR, lists solely in-frame clones and lacks some. The repertoire holds around 160,000 clones, roughly four fifths seen once, with roughly 3.1% in the top ten. The sequence derives from a man aged 35 to 55 in good health and CMV-seropositive. This sequence joins TRBV6-5 and TRBJ2-7; 7 bases align to TRBD1. The material sequenced was PBMCs. The CDR3 reads CASLRRQGESYEQYF. Here the CDR3 DNA reads TGTGCCAGTTTGAGAAGACAGGGAGAATCCTACGAGCAGTACTTC.